The 20 T cell receptor beta chains in this list originate from one sample, sequenced in a study of post-analysis software for immune sequencing data. Broader study findings: Among 4 or 5 TRBV segments more frequent in patients than controls were TRBV5-6, TRBV5-1 and TRBV20-1.

Carried by the TCR beta cDNA libraries were unique molecular identifiers. TCRdb redid the calling of the PCR reads with MiXCR, one entry per CDR3 protein. Here the sample spans around 710,000 distinct CDR3 sequences, around 46% being singletons. Their antigens remain unidentified. The sequencing input was blood. The receptors stem from a girl aged 10 to 17 with multiple sclerosis.

About this clonotype itself: This may be a read error: a much more frequent sequence differs by one nucleotide. The genes are TRBV3-1 and TRBJ2-7; D is ambiguous. The CDR3 covers 14 residues. The germline V gene has CDR1 LGHDT and CDR2 YNNKEL (reference sequence). V gave up 1 base and J gave up 6 bases, with 13 bases separating them. CDR3 in DNA: TGTGCCAGCAGCCAAGCGTCTGGAGTCGGCGAGCAGTACTTC. Its protein product is CASSQASGVGEQYF.

This clonotype was recorded at least ten times. V gene TRBV6-2 or TRBV6-3 combines with J gene TRBJ2-1, with D perhaps matching TRBD2 (6 bases). The CDR3 extends over 11 amino acids. V shed 7 bases and J shed 6 bases, with 7 bases lying between them. Per the germline V gene, CDR1 is MNHEY and CDR2 is SVGEGT. The CDR3 sequence is CASTGGNEQFF. The CDR3 DNA reads as TGTGCCAGCACCGGGGGCAATGAGCAGTTCTTC.

J is TRBJ2-5 and V is TRBV20-1; D perhaps matches TRBD1 (5 bases). Germline lookup yields CDR1 DFQATT and CDR2 SNEGSKA (reference sequence). The CDR3 is 12 residues long. V lost 7 bases and J lost 5, with 14 bases in between. The chain's CDR3 is CSVKGPSETQYF. In DNA form, the CDR3 reads TGCAGTGTCAAGGGGCCTTCGGAGACCCAGTACTTC.

This clonotype came up a few times. The gene calls are TRBV7-8 and TRBJ1-6; D is unclear. Germline CDR1 and CDR2: SGHVS and FQNEAQ. V gave up 2 bases and J gave up 9 bases, with 17 bases separating them. The CDR3 has 16 amino acids. The CDR3: CASSLLRPSRASPLHF. The CDR3 DNA reads as TGTGCCAGCAGCTTATTGCGGCCTTCGAGGGCTTCACCCCTCCACTTT.

This clonotype has a handful of counts. The chain links TRBV24-1 to TRBJ1-2; 8 bases align to TRBD1. The V gene end was trimmed by 3 bases and the J gene end by 8 bases; junction bases not matched to a gene: 7. CDR3 length: 14 amino acids. The V gene's germline CDR1 is KGHDR and CDR2 SFDVKD. DNA of the CDR3: TGTGCCACCAGTGATCAGCGGACAGGGTACGGCTACACCTTC. Translated, it gives CATSDQRTGYGYTF.

This clonotype occurred a few times. This chain connects TRBV12-3 or TRBV12-4 to TRBJ1-2; D gene uncertain. Deletions cut 3 bases from V and 1 base from J, with 6 bases between. This CDR3 contains 13 residues. In DNA, the CDR3 is TGTGCCAGCAGTTTTTCAGTTAACTATGGCTACACCTTC. It specifies CASSFSVNYGYTF.

The chain is built from TRBV7-8 and TRBJ2-1; D tentatively reads TRBD1 or TRBD2 (8 bases each). The germline V gene has CDR1 SGHVS and CDR2 FQNEAQ. V was clipped by 5 bases and J by 5 bases, with 31 bases between them. The CDR3 has 20 amino acids. The CDR3, as DNA: TGTGCCAGCAGCCCAGTTGGAGGACTAGCACCCAGGGGGCACAACAATGAGCAGTTCTTC. It translates to CASSPVGGLAPRGHNNEQFF.

The chain joins TRBV7-3 to TRBJ2-3; D is unclear. The CDR3 runs to 14 residues. The germline V gene has CDR1 SGHTA and CDR2 FQGTGA. Trimming shortened V by 5 bases and J by 4 bases, and 13 bases separated the two germline ends. As DNA, the CDR3 is TGTGCCAGCAGCCCATACCCGCTAGCAGATACGCAGTATTTT. Its translation is CASSPYPLADTQYF.

This chain uses TRBV6-5 with TRBJ2-3; TRBD2 matches 11 bases. CDR1 is MNHEY, CDR2 SVGAGI, per germline. CDR3 length equals 14 residues. With V trimmed by 6 bases and J by 4 bases, 3 bases remained unmatched. CDR3 sequence reads: CASRTSGSSDTQYF. The CDR3 DNA reads as TGTGCCAGCAGAACTAGCGGGAGTTCAGATACGCAGTATTTT.

This chain joins TRBV10-2 and TRBJ2-7; D may correspond to TRBD1 or TRBD2 (5 bases each). With 7 bases removed from V and 2 bases from J, the gap between germline ends came to 18 bases. CDR1 is WSHSY and CDR2 is SAAADI in the germline V gene. The CDR3 covers 15 residues. The CDR3 protein is CASTEGYVPAYEQYF. DNA for the CDR3: TGCGCCAGCACCGAGGGGTATGTCCCAGCCTACGAGCAGTACTTC.

This clonotype was detected a few times. The gene calls are TRBV29-1 and TRBJ2-7; D is possibly TRBD2 (5 bases). Germline CDR1 is SQVTM and CDR2 is ANQGSEA. This CDR3 is 15 amino acids long. Trimming took 1 base from V and 2 from J, leaving 15 bases between them. The CDR3 here is CSVEGVEGETYEQYF. CDR3 coding DNA: TGCAGCGTTGAAGGGGTAGAGGGAGAGACCTACGAGCAGTACTTC.

The rearrangement uses TRBV11-2 and TRBJ2-5; 9 nucleotides match TRBD2. This CDR3 comprises 15 residues. After removal of 1 base from V and 11 bases from J, the junction contained 11 bases not matched to a gene. The germline V gene has CDR1 SGHAT and CDR2 FQNNGV. The DNA for the CDR3 is TGTGCCAGCAGCTTAGGGCGGGAGGGGATGATGGAGCAGTACTTC. Its protein product is CASSLGREGMMEQYF.

This clonotype came up a few times. The V gene is TRBV7-9, the J gene TRBJ2-7; TRBD2 agrees at 13 bases. The CDR3 is made up of 16 amino acids. V gave up 5 bases and J gave up 3 bases; unmatched junction bases: 7. Germline CDR1 and CDR2: SEHNR and FQNEAQ (reference sequence). CDR3 DNA: TGTGCCAGCAGCAACCAGGGACTAGCGGGACTCTACGAGCAGTACTTC. It is translated as CASSNQGLAGLYEQYF.

V gene TRBV11-2 combines with J gene TRBJ2-2; 7 bases are a match to TRBD2. Trimming at V came to 5 bases and at J to 8 bases, leaving 11 bases not matched to a gene. The CDR3 totals 15 residues. The germline V gene encodes CDR1 SGHAT and CDR2 FQNNGV. CDR3 in amino acids: CASSPGLRGTGELFF. The CDR3 DNA is TGTGCCAGCAGCCCGGGACTACGTGGGACTGGGGAGCTGTTTTTT. The whole variable domain, remainder taken from reference TRBV11-2 and TRBJ2-2, is EAGVAQSPRYKIIEKRQSVAFWCNPISGHATLYWYQQILGQGPKLLIQFQNNGVVDDSQLPKDRFSAERLKGVDSTLKIQPAKLEDSAVYLCASSPGLRGTGELFFGEGSRLTVL.

In this sample, this clonotype turned up once. This rearrangement joins TRBV20-1 to TRBJ2-3, with D unresolved. Germline V lookup: CDR1 DFQATT, CDR2 SNEGSKA (reference sequence). Trimming stripped 5 bases from V and 6 bases from J, with 15 bases between. This CDR3 is built from 13 residues. CDR3 protein: CSAPLWGTDTQYF. For the CDR3, the DNA is TGCAGTGCTCCCCTTTGGGGAACCGATACGCAGTATTTT.

This clonotype occurred a few times. V is TRBV6-5 and J is TRBJ1-5; D gene uncertain. V was shortened by 5 bases and J by 2 bases, with 10 bases between the two germline ends. Germline V gene data show CDR1 as MNHEY and CDR2 as SVGAGI. This CDR3 region has 14 residues. The DNA for the CDR3 is TGTGCCAGCAGTAACCGCTTGGGCAATCAGCCCCAGCATTTT. Amino acid sequence: CASSNRLGNQPQHF.

CDR3 protein: CASSFGGSGSYEQYF. CDR3 DNA: TGTGCCAGCAGCTTTGGCGGGAGTGGGTCCTACGAGCAGTACTTC. The genes are TRBV7-2 and TRBJ2-7; 7 bases map to TRBD2. Per germline, CDR1 SGHTA and CDR2 FQGNSA. After removal of 3 bases from V and 1 base from J, the junction contained 6 bases not matched to a gene. The CDR3 spans 15 residues.

J is TRBJ2-3 and V is TRBV20-1, with TRBD2 identical over 10 bases. Looked up from germline, CDR1 is DFQATT and CDR2 is SNEGSKA (reference sequence). This CDR3 comprises 15 residues. Unmatched junction bases numbered 3, after V lost 1 base and J lost 2 bases. CDR3 in amino acids: CSARGTSGNTDTQYF. In DNA form, the CDR3 reads TGCAGTGCTAGAGGGACTAGCGGAAACACAGATACGCAGTATTTT.

The table lists this clonotype with a few counts. The chain carries TRBV4-3 and TRBJ2-1; D unclear. CDR3 length: 15 amino acids. Germline loops: CDR1 LGHNA, CDR2 YSLEER. Trimming stripped 0 bases from V and 0 bases from J, with 6 bases between. The CDR3 DNA is TGCGCCAGCAGCCAAGATCCATACTCCTACAATGAGCAGTTCTTC. This translates into CASSQDPYSYNEQFF.

Notes on this clonotype: Relative to the germline gene, one junction end is altered; a read error may explain this. This chain joins TRBV6-6 and TRBJ1-4; D not certain. Germline CDR1 reads MNHNY; CDR2 reads SVGAGI (reference sequence). The CDR3 is made up of 14 amino acids. The CDR3 DNA follows: TGTGCCAGCAGTTACGTCGGGCCAAGGGAAAAACGGTTTTTT. This encodes CASSYVGPREKRFF.